The T cell receptor beta chain described here comes from a study of T cell repertoires in cytomegalovirus infection. Study as a whole: CMV infection together with matching HLA type was indicated by public TCR beta signatures.

TCRdb processed the reads anew with MiXCR; each CDR3 protein has one entry. The data contain roughly 300,000 distinct CDR3 sequences, more than 8% of them singletons. With respect to this clonotype: The antigen remains undetermined.

Study-wide points: There were carriers of CMV plus the relevant HLA, and cumulative public TCR beta family frequency identified them. The ex vivo response was dominated by HLA-C-restricted CMV-specific TCR beta clonotypes.

The CDR3 consists of 13 residues. Germline-derived CDR1 and CDR2 are MNHNS and SASEGT. The V end was cut by 5 bases, the J end by 10 bases, with 17 bases between. The origin of this receptor is a human donor in good health (CMV status not recorded). Some clones in this sample may be carry-over from other donors' samples. This sequence joins TRBV6-1 and TRBJ1-2; D unclear. The source material was PBMCs. The CDR3 DNA follows: TGTGCCAGCAGTTACTCTAACCAGGCGGACTACACCTTC. Translation gives CASSYSNQADYTF.